The next 8 T cell receptor beta chains were all read from a single sample in a study of blood T cells in healthy people across ages. A sample-barcoded 5' primer and a J-beta primer mix were used in a second PCR of roughly 7 to 11 cycles. MiXCR, run by TCRdb on the 5' RACE reads, gives a single entry per CDR3 protein. The profile shows almost 1 million distinct CDR3 sequences, roughly half of them singletons. The sample consisted of blood. These receptors all stem from an older woman in good health.

V and J are TRBV5-6 and TRBJ1-4, with D tentatively TRBD1 (5 bases). CDR3 length: 16 amino acids. Germline CDR1 is SGHDT and CDR2 is YYEEEE. V was trimmed by 2 bases and J by 3 bases, leaving 14 bases between them. The CDR3 DNA follows: TGTGCCAGCAGCTTTGGGGGGTTGTGGCCTAATGAAAAACTGTTTTTT. Encoded protein: CASSFGGLWPNEKLFF.

The CDR3 DNA sequence: TGTGCCAGCACCCCACCCGGACTAGAGCTAGATACGCAGTATTTT. Residues: CASTPPGLELDTQYF. The chain uses TRBV27 and TRBJ2-3; 7 bases are shared with TRBD2. The CDR3 contains 15 residues. Per the germline V gene, CDR1 is MNHEY and CDR2 is SMNVEV (reference sequence). V gave up 7 bases and J gave up 5 bases; unmatched junction bases: 12.

The chain is built from TRBV6-2 or TRBV6-3 and TRBJ2-7; the D gene is possibly TRBD1 (6 bases). The CDR3 extends over 14 amino acids. V was cut by 1 base and J by 2 bases, with 9 bases left in between. CDR1 and CDR2 from the germline V gene are MNHEY and SVGEGT. The CDR3 sequence: CASSYLDRPYEQYF. CDR3 in DNA: TGTGCCAGCAGTTACTTGGACAGACCCTACGAGCAGTACTTC.

The CDR3 bases are TGCAGTGCTAGCCCCCCGGGACTAGCAGTTGAGCAGTTCTTC. Translated, it gives CSASPPGLAVEQFF. The chain employs TRBV20-1 and TRBJ2-1; 9 bases fit TRBD2. V dropped 3 bases and J dropped 9; count of bases not matched to a gene: 9. Germline V gives CDR1 DFQATT, CDR2 SNEGSKA (reference sequence). This CDR3 is 14 amino acids long.

The chain couples TRBV9 to TRBJ1-6; D uncertain. Trimming removed 0 bases from V and 9 bases from J, with 7 bases in between. This CDR3 contains 13 residues. The germline CDR1 and CDR2 sequences are SGDLS and YYNGEE. Here the CDR3 reads CASSVASGSPLHF. The CDR3 DNA reads as TGTGCCAGCAGCGTAGCCTCCGGTTCACCCCTCCACTTT. Drawing the rest from reference TRBV9 and TRBJ1-6, the complete variable domain is DSGVTQTPKHLITATGQRVTLRCSPRSGDLSVYWYQQSLDQGLQFLIQYYNGEERAKGNILERFSAQQFPDLHSELNLSSLELGDSALYFCASSVASGSPLHFGNGTRLTVT.

The chain carries TRBV10-3 and TRBJ2-1; 8 bases line up with TRBD1. Germline V lookup: CDR1 ENHRY, CDR2 SYGVKD. Trimming at V came to 6 bases and at J to 5 bases, leaving 6 bases not matched to a gene. This CDR3 comprises 14 residues. In nucleotides, the CDR3 is TGTGCCATCAGCCCCGGACAGGGTAACAATGAGCAGTTCTTC. Residues: CAISPGQGNNEQFF.

This clonotype was seen at least ten times. The CDR3 is CASSISYEQYF. CDR3 nucleotides: TGTGCCAGCAGTATCTCCTACGAGCAGTACTTC. The J gene is TRBJ2-7, the V gene TRBV2; D is undetermined. Trimming took off 5 bases at V and 0 bases at J, with 2 bases between the two ends. This CDR3 contains 11 residues. CDR1 and CDR2 from the germline V gene are SNHLY and FYNNEI.

The CDR3 region has the DNA TGTGCCAGCAGCCAAGTTTCCCCGGACAGGAAAAACATTCAGTACTTC. Protein: CASSQVSPDRKNIQYF. The chain uses TRBV3-1 and TRBJ2-4; 7 nucleotides match TRBD1. This CDR3 spans 16 amino acids. From germline, CDR1 is LGHDT and CDR2 YNNKEL (reference sequence). Trimming took 1 base from V and 4 from J; bases not matched to a gene: 7.